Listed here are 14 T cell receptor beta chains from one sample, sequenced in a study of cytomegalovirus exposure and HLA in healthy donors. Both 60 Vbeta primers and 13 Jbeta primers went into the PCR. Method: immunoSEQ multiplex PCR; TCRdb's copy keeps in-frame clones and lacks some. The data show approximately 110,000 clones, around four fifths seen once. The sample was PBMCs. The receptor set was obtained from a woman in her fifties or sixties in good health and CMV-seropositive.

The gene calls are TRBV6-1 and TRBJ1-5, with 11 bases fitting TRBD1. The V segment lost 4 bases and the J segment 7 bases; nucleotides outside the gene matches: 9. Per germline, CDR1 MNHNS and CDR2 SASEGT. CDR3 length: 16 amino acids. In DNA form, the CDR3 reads TGTGCCAGCAGTGGGGGACAGGGGGTAGGGGAACAGCCCCAGCATTTT. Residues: CASSGGQGVGEQPQHF.

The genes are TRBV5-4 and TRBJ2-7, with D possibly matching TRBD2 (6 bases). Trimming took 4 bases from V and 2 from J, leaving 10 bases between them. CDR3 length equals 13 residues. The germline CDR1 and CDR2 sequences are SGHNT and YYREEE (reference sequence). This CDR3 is CASSLAPTYEQYF. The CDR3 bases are TGTGCCAGCAGCCTAGCGCCGACCTACGAGCAGTACTTC.

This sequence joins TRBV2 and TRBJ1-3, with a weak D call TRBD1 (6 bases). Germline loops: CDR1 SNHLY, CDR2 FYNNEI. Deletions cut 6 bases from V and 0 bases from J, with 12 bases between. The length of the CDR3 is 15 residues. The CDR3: CASRRQAISGNTIYF. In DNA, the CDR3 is TGTGCCAGCAGGCGACAGGCTATCTCTGGAAACACCATATATTTT.

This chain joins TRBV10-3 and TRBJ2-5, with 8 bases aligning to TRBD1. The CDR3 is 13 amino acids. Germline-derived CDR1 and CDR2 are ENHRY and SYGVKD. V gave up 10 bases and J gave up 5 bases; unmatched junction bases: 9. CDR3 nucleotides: TGTGCCAGCAAGCAGGGGGCAGGGGAGACCCAGTACTTC. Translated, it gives CASKQGAGETQYF.

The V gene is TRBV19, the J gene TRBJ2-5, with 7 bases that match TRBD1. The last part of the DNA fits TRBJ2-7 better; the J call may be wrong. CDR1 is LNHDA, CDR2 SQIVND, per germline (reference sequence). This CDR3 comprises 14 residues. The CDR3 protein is CASSAPGTAGEQYF. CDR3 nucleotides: TGTGCCAGTAGTGCCCCCGGGACAGCAGGCGAGCAGTACTTC.

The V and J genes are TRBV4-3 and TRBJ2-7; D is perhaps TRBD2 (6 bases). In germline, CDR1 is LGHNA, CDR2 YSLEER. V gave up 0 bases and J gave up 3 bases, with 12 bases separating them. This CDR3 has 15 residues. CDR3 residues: CASSQDSGLDYEQYF. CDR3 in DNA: TGCGCCAGCAGCCAAGATAGCGGACTGGACTACGAGCAGTACTTC.

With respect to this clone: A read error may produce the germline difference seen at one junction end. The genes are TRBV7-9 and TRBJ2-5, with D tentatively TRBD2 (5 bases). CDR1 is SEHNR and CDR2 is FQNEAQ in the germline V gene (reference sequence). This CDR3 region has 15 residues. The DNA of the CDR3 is TGTTCCAGCAGGTTGTGGGGTGAGGAGGCGGAGACCCAGTACTTC. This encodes CSSRLWGEEAETQYF.

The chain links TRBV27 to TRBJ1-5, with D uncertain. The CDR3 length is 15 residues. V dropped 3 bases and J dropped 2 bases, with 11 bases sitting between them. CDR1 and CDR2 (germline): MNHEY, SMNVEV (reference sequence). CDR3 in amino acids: CASSFVSDGNQPQHF. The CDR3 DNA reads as TGTGCCAGCAGTTTTGTGTCAGATGGCAATCAGCCCCAGCATTTT.

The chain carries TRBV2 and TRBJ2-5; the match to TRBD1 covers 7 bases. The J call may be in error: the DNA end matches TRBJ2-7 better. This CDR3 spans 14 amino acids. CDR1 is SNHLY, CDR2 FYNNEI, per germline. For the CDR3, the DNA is TGTGCCAGCAGTGTTGGCAGGGGGAATAACGAGCAGTACTTC. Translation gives CASSVGRGNNEQYF.

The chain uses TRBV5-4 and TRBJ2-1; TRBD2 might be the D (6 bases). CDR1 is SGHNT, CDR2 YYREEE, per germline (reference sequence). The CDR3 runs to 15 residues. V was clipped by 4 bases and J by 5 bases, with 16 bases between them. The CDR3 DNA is TGTGCCAGCAGCGCACTAGGAGGGGCCGACAATGAGCAGTTCTTC. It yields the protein CASSALGGADNEQFF.

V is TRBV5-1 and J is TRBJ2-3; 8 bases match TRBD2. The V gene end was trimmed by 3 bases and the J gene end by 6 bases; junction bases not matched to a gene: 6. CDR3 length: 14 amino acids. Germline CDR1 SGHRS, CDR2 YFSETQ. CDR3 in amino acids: CASSWSGGGDTQYF. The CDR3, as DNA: TGCGCCAGCAGCTGGAGCGGGGGAGGGGATACGCAGTATTTT. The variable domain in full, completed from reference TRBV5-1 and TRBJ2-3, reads KAGVTQTPRYLIKTRGQQVTLSCSPISGHRSVSWYQQTPGQGLQFLFEYFSETQRNKGNFPGRFSGRQFSNSRSEMNVSTLELGDSALYLCASSWSGGGDTQYFGPGTRLTVL.

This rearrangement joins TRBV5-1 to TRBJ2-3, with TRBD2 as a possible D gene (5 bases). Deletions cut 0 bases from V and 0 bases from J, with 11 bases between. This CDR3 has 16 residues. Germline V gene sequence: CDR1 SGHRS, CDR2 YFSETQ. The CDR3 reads CASSLGVRVSTDTQYF. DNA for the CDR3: TGCGCCAGCAGCTTGGGGGTGCGGGTCAGCACAGATACGCAGTATTTT.

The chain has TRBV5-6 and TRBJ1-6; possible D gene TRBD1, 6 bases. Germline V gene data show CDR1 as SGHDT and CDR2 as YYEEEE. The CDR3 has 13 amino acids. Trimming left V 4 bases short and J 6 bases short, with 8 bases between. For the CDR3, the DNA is TGTGCCAGCAGCAGGACAGTTAATTCACCCCTCCACTTT. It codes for CASSRTVNSPLHF.

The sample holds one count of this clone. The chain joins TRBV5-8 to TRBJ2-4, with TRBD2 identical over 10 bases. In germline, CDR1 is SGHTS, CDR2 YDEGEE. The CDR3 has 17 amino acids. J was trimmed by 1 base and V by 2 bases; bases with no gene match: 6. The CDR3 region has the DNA TGTGCCAGCAGCTTAAGAGCGGGAGGGTGGGCCAAAAACATTCAGTACTTC. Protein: CASSLRAGGWAKNIQYF.